What follows is one T cell receptor (beta chain) and its context. Its specificity is unknown. Clones were sequenced by immunoSEQ multiplex PCR, and TCRdb holds only the in-frame ones, with some missing. Of approximately 200,000 clones in the sample, approximately 94% were seen once. From germline, CDR1 is SEHNR and CDR2 FQNEAQ (reference sequence). This CDR3 comprises 11 residues. The V and J ends lost 3 bases and 12 bases respectively, with 11 bases between them. Second-dose schedules of about 4 or about 12 weeks were combined. The entry originates in a study of T cell responses to AZD1222 COVID-19 vaccine. Study-level findings and limits: Among vaccine-associated CD4 TCRs, coverage spanned spike, with dominance at 160-218 and 743-854. Reports say nearly half of spike-specific TCRs go after unmutated variant regions. Donor demographics were predominantly white British with a female majority; clonal diversity may be underestimated.

The source of this sequence is an adult who received the AZD1222 COVID-19 vaccine. The sequences come from peripheral blood, collected 28 days after the second AZD1222 dose. The chain links TRBV7-9 to TRBJ1-1, with D uncertain. DNA of the CDR3: TGTGCCAGCAGCTTTAACGCGGAATCTTTCTTT. Its translation: CASSFNAESFF.